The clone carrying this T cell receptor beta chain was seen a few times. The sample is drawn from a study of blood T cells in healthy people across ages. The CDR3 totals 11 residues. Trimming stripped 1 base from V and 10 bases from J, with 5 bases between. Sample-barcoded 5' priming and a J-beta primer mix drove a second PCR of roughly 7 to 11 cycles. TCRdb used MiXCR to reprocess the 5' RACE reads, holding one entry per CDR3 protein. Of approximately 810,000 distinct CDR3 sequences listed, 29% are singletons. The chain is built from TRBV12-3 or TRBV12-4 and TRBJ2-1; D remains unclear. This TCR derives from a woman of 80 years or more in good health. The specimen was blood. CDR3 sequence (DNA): TGTGCCAGCAGTTTAGTTGAGGAGCAGTTCTTC. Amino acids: CASSLVEEQFF.